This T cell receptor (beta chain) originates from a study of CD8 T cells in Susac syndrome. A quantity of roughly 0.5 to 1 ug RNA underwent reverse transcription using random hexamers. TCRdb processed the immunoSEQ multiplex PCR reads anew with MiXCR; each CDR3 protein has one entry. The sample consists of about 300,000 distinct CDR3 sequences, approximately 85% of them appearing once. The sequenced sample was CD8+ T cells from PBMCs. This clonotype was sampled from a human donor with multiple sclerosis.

In DNA, the CDR3 is TGTGCCAGCAGTTTAAACAACAATGAGCAGTTCTTC. Its protein product is CASSLNNNEQFF. The V gene is TRBV27, the J gene TRBJ2-1; D not certain. Trimming removed 2 bases at V and 5 bases at J, with 4 bases between. The CDR3 is made up of 12 amino acids. The V gene's germline CDR1 is MNHEY and CDR2 SMNVEV (reference sequence).